Sequencing of this T cell receptor (beta chain) was carried out in a study of neoadjuvant nivolumab and ipilimumab in lung cancer (dated by TCRdb to the early 2020s). Turning to the overall study: Intravenous nivolumab was dosed at 3 mg/kg on days 1, 15 and 29, and in the combination arm ipilimumab 1 mg/kg was added on day 1 only. The primary trial endpoint was the major pathologic response (MPR) rate in the intention-to-treat population in each study arm. The trial treated 44 patients with operable NSCLC: some 23 were randomized to nivolumab monotherapy and some 21 to nivolumab plus ipilimumab. The study compared TCR repertoires in pretherapy (baseline) peripheral blood with TCR repertoires in tumors resected at surgery following neoadjuvant immune checkpoint blockade. Matched pretherapy and resected tumor pairs were analyzed for seven patients: four treated with nivolumab and three with nivolumab plus ipilimumab. Overall study outcomes, separate from this receptor: A positive correlation was observed between pretherapy blood TCR richness and richness in tumors resected after neoadjuvant therapy (Spearman R of about 0.82). No significant correlation was found between TCR clonality and pathologic tumor regression, and only a single major-pathologic-response sample was available for the analysis of TCR clonality versus pathologic tumor regression. Compared with tumor-adjacent uninvolved lung, resected tumors had greater TCR richness and clonality, and increases showed up in more of the dual-therapy-treated tumors. A small number of samples underwent TCR sequencing. From pretherapy to surgery, tumor T-cell richness and clonality increased in three of three dual-therapy tumors but in only two of four nivolumab-treated tumors.

V trim: 2 bases; J trim: 4 bases; unmatched bases: 14. Sequences SGHRS (CDR1) and YFSETQ (CDR2) are obtained from the germline V gene. Its CDR3 holds 18 amino acids, cysteine through phenylalanine. Solely the CDR3 DNA is kept, with 54 bases framed from the first base. Comment on this clone: Its antigen target is currently unknown. Per-nucleotide qualities are absent, and no much larger clonotype sits a single base away.

The time point label, as the study defines it: at surgical resection after neoadjuvant nivolumab +/- ipilimumab. Samples were obtained from the phase 2 randomized NEOSTAR trial, in which neoadjuvant nivolumab or nivolumab plus ipilimumab followed by surgery was tested in operable NSCLC. Preparation of the library involved the immunoSEQ multiplex PCR assay. Regarding the original processing steps: Repertoires were summarized by richness and clonality, and significantly expanded and contracted clones were identified between pre- and post-therapy samples. TCRdb's version of the immuneACCESS table is confined to in-frame rearrangements and falls short of the full clone set. An unresolved V gene accounts for under half of the shortfall where checked; the remainder is of unknown origin. That table gives V, J and clone size, and the DNA gave D and trimming. Present in this sample are approximately 30,000 clones, 75% to 90% of which were seen just once. The leading ten clones occupy about 9% of the sample.

The rearranged chain carries TRBV5-1 and TRBJ2-2; TRBD1 lines up with 7 middle nucleotides. The starting material was tumor tissue, obtained after neoadjuvant nivolumab, alone or with ipilimumab, at or shortly before surgery. The receptor's source is an adult with non-small cell lung cancer. The CDR3 loop reads CASSFLSPGQFVTGELFF. The sequenced DNA is TGCGCCAGCAGCTTCTTATCTCCGGGACAGTTTGTCACCGGGGAGCTGTTTTTT.